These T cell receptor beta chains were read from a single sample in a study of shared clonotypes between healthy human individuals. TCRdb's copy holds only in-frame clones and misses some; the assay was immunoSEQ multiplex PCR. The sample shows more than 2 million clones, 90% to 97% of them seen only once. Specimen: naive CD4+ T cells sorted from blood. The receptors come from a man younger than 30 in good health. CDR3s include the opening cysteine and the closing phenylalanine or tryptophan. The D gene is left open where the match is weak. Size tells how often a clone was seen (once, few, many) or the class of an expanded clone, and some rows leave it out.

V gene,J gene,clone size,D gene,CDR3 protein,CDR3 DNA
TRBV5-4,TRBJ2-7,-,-,CASSITGSSLEQYF,TGTGCCAGCAGCATCACCGGGAGCAGCCTCGAGCAGTACTTC
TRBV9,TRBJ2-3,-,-,CASSERNTDTQYF,TGTGCCAGCAGCGAGCGGAACACAGATACGCAGTATTTT
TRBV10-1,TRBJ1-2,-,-,CASSEMRQEHPNYGYTF,TGCGCCAGCAGTGAAATGAGACAGGAACACCCTAACTATGGCTACACCTTC
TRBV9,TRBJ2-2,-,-,CASSVGGGTGELFF,TGTGCCAGCAGCGTAGGAGGAGGGACCGGGGAGCTGTTTTTT
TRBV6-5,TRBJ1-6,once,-,CASSRYTEGYSPLHF,TGTGCCAGCAGTCGCTACACCGAAGGGTATTCACCCCTCCACTTT
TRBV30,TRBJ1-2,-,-,CAWISPRGTNYGYTF,TGTGCCTGGATCTCACCCCGGGGGACTAACTATGGCTACACCTTC
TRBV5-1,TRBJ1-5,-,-,CASSLRVNQPQHF,TGCGCCAGCAGCTTGAGGGTCAATCAGCCCCAGCATTTT
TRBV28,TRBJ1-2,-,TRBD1,CASSLVGQGDGYTF,TGTGCCAGCAGTTTGGTTGGACAGGGGGATGGCTACACCTTC
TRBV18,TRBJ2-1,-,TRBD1,CASSRDRVSYNEQFF,TGTGCCAGCTCACGCGACAGGGTCTCCTACAATGAGCAGTTCTTC
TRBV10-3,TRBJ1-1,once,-,CAISDQVQSEAFF,TGTGCCATCAGTGACCAGGTACAGAGTGAAGCTTTCTTT
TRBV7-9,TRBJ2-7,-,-,CASSFGQGVSYEQYF,TGTGCCAGCAGCTTTGGGCAGGGAGTCTCCTACGAGCAGTACTTC
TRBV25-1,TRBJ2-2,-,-,CASSEYGAGNTGELFF,TGTGCCAGCAGTGAATATGGGGCAGGGAACACCGGGGAGCTGTTTTTT
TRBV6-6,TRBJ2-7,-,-,CASSYSDQNYEQYF,TGTGCCAGCAGTTACTCGGACCAGAACTACGAGCAGTACTTC
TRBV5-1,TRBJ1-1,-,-,CASSLGTSTEAFF,TGCGCCAGCAGCTTGGGGACCTCCACTGAAGCTTTCTTT
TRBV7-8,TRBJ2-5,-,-,CASSPVGQGGETQYF,TGTGCCAGCAGCCCGGTGGGTCAGGGTGGCGAGACCCAGTACTTC
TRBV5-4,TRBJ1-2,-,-,CASSNNRDYGYTF,TGTGCCAGCAGCAATAACAGGGACTATGGCTACACCTTC
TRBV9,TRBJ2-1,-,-,CASSVAWNEQFF,TGTGCCAGCAGCGTAGCGTGGAATGAGCAGTTCTTC
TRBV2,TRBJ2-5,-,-,CASSDGVSQETQYF,TGTGCCAGCAGTGATGGAGTTTCTCAAGAGACCCAGTACTTC
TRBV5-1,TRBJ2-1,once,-,CASSADREDRQQFF,TGCGCCAGCAGCGCGGATCGGGAGGACAGGCAGCAGTTCTTC
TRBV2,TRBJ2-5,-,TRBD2,CASSSGRNQIETQYF,TGTGCCAGCAGTAGCGGGAGAAACCAGATAGAGACCCAGTACTTC
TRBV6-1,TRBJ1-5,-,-,CASSEGGGGDQPQHF,TGTGCCAGCAGTGAAGGCGGGGGGGGCGACCAGCCCCAGCATTTT
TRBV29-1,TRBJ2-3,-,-,CSLSGTRTDTQYF,TGCAGCTTATCCGGGACACGCACAGATACGCAGTATTTT
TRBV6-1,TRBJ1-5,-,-,CASRWEEGVNQPQHF,TGTGCCAGCAGGTGGGAGGAGGGAGTAAATCAGCCCCAGCATTTT
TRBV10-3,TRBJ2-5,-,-,CAISEGGRGETQYF,TGTGCCATCAGTGAAGGTGGGAGGGGGGAGACCCAGTACTTC
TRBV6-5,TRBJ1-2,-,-,CASTKQGMSSYGYTF,TGTGCCAGCACTAAACAGGGAATGAGTAGCTATGGCTACACCTTC
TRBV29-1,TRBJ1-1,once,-,CSVEAEYRGGNTEAFF,TGCAGCGTTGAAGCTGAGTATAGGGGGGGAAACACTGAAGCTTTCTTT
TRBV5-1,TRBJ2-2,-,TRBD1,CASSLEGTGNAGELFF,TGCGCCAGCAGCTTGGAAGGGACAGGGAACGCCGGGGAGCTGTTTTTT
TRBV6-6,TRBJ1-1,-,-,CASSYVSLNTEAFF,TGTGCCAGCAGTTACGTCAGTTTGAACACTGAAGCTTTCTTT
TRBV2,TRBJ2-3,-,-,CASSERLGGTDTQYF,TGTGCCAGCAGTGAACGATTAGGGGGCACAGATACGCAGTATTTT
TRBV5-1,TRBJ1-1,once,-,CASSMTDNTEAFF,TGCGCCAGCAGCATGACAGACAACACTGAAGCTTTCTTT
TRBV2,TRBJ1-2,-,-,CASSEAQWGYTF,TGTGCCAGCAGTGAGGCTCAGTGGGGCTACACCTTC
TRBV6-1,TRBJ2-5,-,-,CASRRGFQETQYF,TGTGCCAGCAGGCGGGGCTTTCAAGAGACCCAGTACTTC
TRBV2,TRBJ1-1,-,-,CASSTDRNTEAFF,TGTGCCAGCAGTACCGACCGGAACACTGAAGCTTTCTTT
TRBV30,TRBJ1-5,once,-,CAWSGVGQPQHF,TGTGCCTGGAGCGGGGTAGGCCAGCCCCAGCATTTT
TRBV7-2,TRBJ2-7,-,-,CASSRITTGYEQYF,TGTGCCAGCAGTCGTATCACTACGGGCTACGAGCAGTACTTC